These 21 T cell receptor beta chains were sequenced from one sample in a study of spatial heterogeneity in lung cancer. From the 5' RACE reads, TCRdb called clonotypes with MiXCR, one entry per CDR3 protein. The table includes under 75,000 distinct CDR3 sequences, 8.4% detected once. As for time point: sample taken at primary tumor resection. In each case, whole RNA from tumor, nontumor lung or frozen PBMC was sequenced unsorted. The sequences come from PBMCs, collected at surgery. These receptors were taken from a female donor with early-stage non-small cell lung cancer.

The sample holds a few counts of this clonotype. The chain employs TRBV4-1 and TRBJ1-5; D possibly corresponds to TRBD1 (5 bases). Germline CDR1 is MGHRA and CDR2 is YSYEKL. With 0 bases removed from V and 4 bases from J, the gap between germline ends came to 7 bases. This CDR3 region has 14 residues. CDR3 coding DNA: TGCGCCAGCAGCCAAGAGGACATGAATCAGCCCCAGCATTTT. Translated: CASSQEDMNQPQHF.

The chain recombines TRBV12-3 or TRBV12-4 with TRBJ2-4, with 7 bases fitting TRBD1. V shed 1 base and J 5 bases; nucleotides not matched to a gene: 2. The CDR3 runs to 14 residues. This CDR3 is CASSLGQGENIQYF. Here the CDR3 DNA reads TGTGCCAGCAGTTTAGGCCAGGGGGAAAACATTCAGTACTTC.

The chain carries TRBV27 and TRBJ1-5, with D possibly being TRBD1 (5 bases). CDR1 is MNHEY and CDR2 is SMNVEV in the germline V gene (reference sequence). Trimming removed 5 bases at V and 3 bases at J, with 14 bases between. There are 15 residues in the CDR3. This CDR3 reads CASSQYRGNNQPQHF. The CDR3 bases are TGTGCCAGCAGTCAATATCGGGGGAACAATCAGCCCCAGCATTTT.

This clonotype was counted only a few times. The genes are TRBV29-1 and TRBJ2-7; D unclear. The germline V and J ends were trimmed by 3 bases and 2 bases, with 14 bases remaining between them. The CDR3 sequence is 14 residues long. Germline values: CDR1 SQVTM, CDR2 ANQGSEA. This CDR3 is CSVDIGIEAYEQYF. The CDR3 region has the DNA TGCAGCGTTGATATTGGGATAGAAGCCTACGAGCAGTACTTC.

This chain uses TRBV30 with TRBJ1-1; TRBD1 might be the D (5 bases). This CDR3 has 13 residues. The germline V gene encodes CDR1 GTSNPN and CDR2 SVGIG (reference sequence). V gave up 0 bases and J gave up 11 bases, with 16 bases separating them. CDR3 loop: CAWSVTGQGSAFF. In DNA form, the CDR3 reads TGTGCCTGGAGTGTGACTGGGCAGGGATCGGCTTTCTTT.

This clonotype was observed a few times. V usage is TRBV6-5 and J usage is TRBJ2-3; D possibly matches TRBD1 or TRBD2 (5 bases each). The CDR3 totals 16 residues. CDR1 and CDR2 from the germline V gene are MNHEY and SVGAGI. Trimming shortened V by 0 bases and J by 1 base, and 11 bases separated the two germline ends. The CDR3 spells CASSYSRGSGTDTQYF. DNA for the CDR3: TGTGCCAGCAGTTACTCGAGGGGCAGTGGCACAGATACGCAGTATTTT.

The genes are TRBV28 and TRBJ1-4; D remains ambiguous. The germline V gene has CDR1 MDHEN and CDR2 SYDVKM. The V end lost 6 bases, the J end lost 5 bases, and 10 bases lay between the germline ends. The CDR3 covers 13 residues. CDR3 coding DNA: TGTGCCAGCAGGGGGAGACCCAATGAAAAACTGTTTTTT. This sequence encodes CASRGRPNEKLFF.

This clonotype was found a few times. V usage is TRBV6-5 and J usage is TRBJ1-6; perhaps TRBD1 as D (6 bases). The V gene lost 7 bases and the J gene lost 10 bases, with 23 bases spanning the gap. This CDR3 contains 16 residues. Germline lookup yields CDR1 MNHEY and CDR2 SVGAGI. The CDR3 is CASNSLRRQAASPLHF. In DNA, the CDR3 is TGTGCCAGCAACTCCCTCCGGAGACAGGCGGCATCACCCCTCCACTTT.

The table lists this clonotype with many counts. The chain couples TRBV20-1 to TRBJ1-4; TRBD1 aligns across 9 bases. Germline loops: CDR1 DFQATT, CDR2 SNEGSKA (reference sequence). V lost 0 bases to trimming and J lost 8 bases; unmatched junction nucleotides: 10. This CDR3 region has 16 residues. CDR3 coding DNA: TGCAGTGCTAGAGATTGGGGGGGACAGGGACGCGAAAAACTGTTTTTT. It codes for CSARDWGGQGREKLFF.

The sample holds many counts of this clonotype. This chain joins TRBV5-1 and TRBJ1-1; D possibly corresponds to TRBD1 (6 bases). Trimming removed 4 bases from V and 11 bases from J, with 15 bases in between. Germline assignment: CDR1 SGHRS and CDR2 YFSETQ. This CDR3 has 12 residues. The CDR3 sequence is CASSPGGGPAFF. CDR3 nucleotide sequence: TGCGCCAGCAGCCCGGGCGGGGGGCCGGCTTTCTTT.

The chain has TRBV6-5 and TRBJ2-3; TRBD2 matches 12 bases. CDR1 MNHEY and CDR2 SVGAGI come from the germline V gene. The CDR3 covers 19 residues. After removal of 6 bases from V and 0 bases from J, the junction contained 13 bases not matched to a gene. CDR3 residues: CASRLGGLAGFLSTDTQYF. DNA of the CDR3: TGTGCCAGCAGGTTGGGAGGACTAGCGGGGTTCCTGAGCACAGATACGCAGTATTTT.

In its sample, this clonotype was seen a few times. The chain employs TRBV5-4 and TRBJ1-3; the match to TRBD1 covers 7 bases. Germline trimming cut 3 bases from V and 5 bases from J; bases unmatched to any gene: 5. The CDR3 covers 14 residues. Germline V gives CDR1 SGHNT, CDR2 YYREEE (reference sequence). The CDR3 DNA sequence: TGTGCCAGCAGCTCGACAGGGTCTAGAAACACCATATATTTT. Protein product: CASSSTGSRNTIYF.

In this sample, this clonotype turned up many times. The CDR3: CASSDRLAPETQYF. CDR3 nucleotides: TGCGCCAGCAGCGACCGACTAGCCCCAGAGACCCAGTACTTC. This chain joins TRBV5-1 and TRBJ2-5; 7 nucleotides line up with TRBD2. Germline V gives CDR1 SGHRS, CDR2 YFSETQ. Losses at the gene ends were 4 bases for V and 4 bases for J; bases not matched to a gene: 7. The CDR3 length is 14 residues.

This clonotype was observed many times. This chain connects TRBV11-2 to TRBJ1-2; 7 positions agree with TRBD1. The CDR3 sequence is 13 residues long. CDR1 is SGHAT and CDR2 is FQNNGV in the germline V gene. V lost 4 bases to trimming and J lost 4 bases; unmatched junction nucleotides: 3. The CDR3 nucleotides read TGTGCCAGCAGCTACGGGGACAGCTATGGCTACACCTTC. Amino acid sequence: CASSYGDSYGYTF.

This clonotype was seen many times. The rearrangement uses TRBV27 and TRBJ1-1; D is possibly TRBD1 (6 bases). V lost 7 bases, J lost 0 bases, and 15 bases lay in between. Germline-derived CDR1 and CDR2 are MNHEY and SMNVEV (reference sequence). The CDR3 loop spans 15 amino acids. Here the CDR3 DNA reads TGTGCCAGCAAAAAACAGGGCCGTCTGAACACTGAAGCTTTCTTT. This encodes CASKKQGRLNTEAFF.

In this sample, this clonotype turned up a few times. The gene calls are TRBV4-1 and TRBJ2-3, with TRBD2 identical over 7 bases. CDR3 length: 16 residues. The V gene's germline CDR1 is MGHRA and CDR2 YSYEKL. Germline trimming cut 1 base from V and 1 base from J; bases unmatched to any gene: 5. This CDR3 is CASSQGGGGGTDTQYF. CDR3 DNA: TGCGCCAGCAGCCAAGGTGGGGGGGGTGGCACAGATACGCAGTATTTT.

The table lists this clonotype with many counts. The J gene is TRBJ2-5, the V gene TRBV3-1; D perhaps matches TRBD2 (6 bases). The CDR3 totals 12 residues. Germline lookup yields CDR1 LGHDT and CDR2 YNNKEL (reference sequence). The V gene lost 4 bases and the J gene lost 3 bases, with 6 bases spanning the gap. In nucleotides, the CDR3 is TGTGCCAGCAGCCGGGGGGAAGAGACCCAGTACTTC. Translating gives CASSRGEETQYF.

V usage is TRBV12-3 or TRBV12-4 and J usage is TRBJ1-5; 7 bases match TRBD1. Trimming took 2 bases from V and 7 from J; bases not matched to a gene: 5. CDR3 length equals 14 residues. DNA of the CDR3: TGTGCCAGCAGTTTACGGACAGGCGAGCAGCCCCAGCATTTT. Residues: CASSLRTGEQPQHF.

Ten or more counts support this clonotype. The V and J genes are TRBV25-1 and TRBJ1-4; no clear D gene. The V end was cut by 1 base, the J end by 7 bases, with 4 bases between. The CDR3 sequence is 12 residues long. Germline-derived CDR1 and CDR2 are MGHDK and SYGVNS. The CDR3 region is CASSEWGEKLFF. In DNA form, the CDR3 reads TGTGCCAGCAGTGAATGGGGTGAAAAACTGTTTTTT.

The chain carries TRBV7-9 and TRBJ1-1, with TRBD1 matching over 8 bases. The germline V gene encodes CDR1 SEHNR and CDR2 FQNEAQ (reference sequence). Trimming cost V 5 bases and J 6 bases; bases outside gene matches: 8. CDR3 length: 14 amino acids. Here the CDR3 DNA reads TGTGCCAGCAGCGTATCAGGGGGCTGGGCTGAAGCTTTCTTT. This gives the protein CASSVSGGWAEAFF.

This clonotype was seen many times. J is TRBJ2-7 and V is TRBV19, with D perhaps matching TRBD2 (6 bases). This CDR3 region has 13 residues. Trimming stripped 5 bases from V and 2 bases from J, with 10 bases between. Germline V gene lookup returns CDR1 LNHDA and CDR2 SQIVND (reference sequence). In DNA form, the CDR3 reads TGTGCCAGTAGTCCCCCGGGGGCCTACGAGCAGTACTTC. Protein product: CASSPPGAYEQYF.